This T cell receptor (beta chain) originates from a study of immune evolution from preneoplasia to lung adenocarcinoma. Study results and caveats: Highest clonality occurred in KRAS-mutant, not EGFR-mutant or double wild-type, nodules.

This clone is classed as medium-sized. Its specificity is unknown. The data were produced by immunoSEQ multiplex PCR, yet TCRdb's version contains in-frame clones alone and is incomplete. Here the sample spans roughly 28,000 clones, approximately 74% being singletons. This CDR3 has 18 amino acids. The junction had 9 bases not matched to a gene; V was cut back by 2 bases and J by 0 bases. Germline V CDR1 and CDR2: SGHVS, FQNEAQ. The sequence derives from a person in their sixties or seventies with invasive lung adenocarcinoma. Some clones in this sample may be carry-over from other donors' samples. The specimen was FFPE invasive lung adenocarcinoma tissue. This chain links TRBV7-8 with TRBJ2-7; 11 bases match TRBD1. The CDR3, as DNA: TGTGCCAGCAGCTTATGGGACAGGGGGTCATTCAGCTCCTACGAGCAGTACTTC. As protein: CASSLWDRGSFSSYEQYF. Based on the CDR3 plus reference TRBV7-8 and TRBJ2-7, the full variable domain is GAGVSQSPRYKVAKRGQDVALRCDPISGHVSLFWYQQALGQGPEFLTYFQNEAQLDKSGLPSDRFFAERPEGSVSTLKIQRTQQEDSAVYLCASSLWDRGSFSSYEQYFGPGTRLTVT.